The clone carrying this TCR beta chain has just one count. Antigen unknown. Patient tissue came from resections in Japan or China, 2014–2017. The record originates from a study of immune evolution from preneoplasia to lung adenocarcinoma. The study, taken as a whole, reports: Normal lung had the highest top T cell clone frequencies.

CDR1 SGHTA and CDR2 FQGNSA come from the germline V gene. V lost 2 bases, J lost 10 bases, and 16 bases lay in between. The CDR3 has 14 amino acids. Libraries were prepared by immunoSEQ multiplex PCR; TCRdb keeps only in-frame clonotypes and omits some of them. Of 4,500 or so clones in the sample, around 76% were seen once. This TCR came from a person aged 55-80 years with lung adenocarcinoma. The V and J genes are TRBV7-2 and TRBJ2-3, with D possibly being TRBD1 (5 bases). Sequencing used FFPE adjacent normal lung tissue. The CDR3 sequence: CASSLIMQAQAQYF. CDR3 DNA sequence: TGTGCCAGCAGCTTAATAATGCAGGCACAGGCGCAGTATTTT.